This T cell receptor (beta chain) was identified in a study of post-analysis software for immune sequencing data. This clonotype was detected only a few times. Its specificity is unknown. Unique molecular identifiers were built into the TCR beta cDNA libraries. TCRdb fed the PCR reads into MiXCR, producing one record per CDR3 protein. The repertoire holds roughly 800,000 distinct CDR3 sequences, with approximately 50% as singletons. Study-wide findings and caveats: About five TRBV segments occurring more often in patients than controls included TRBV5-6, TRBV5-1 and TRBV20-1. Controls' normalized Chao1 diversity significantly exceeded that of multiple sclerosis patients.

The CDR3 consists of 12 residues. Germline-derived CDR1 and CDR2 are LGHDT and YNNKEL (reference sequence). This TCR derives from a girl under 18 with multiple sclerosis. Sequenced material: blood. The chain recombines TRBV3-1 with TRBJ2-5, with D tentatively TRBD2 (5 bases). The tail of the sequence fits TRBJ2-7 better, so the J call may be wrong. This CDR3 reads CASSRSDYEQYF. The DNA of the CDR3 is TGTGCCAGCAGCCGTAGCGACTACGAGCAGTACTTC.